The 30 T cell receptor delta chains reported below all come from one sample, sequenced in a study of γδ T cells in repeated Plasmodium falciparum infection. TCRdb reanalysed the multiplex PCR reads via CATT. The data show tens of thousands of delta-chain clones, 0.75% to 1% seen once. Gammadelta T cells were flow-sorted from PBMC into Vgamma9/Vdelta2+ and Vdelta2-negative populations for bulk analysis. Input material: gamma-delta T cells from blood. The receptors here all came from a pool of human donors (malaria-infected and uninfected, not separated).

This clone came up many times. The mismatch at residue 3 between this DNA's translation and the TCRdb protein of a much larger clone likely reflects a read error; the protein shown is translated from the DNA. The V gene is TRDV2, the J gene TRDJ1, with a tentative D call TRDD3 (5 bases). The CDR3 loop spans 14 amino acids. Germline CDR1 GEAIGNYY, CDR2 EKD. CDR3 DNA: TGTGCCCGTGACAGGTGGGGAAACACCGATAAACTCATCTTT. Residues: CARDRWGNTDKLIF.

This clone occurred a few times. TCRdb has a much larger clone's protein, which differs at residue 11 from the translation of this DNA, likely because of a read error; what is shown is the protein translated from the DNA. The DNA for the CDR3 is TGTGCTCTATTCCTATTGAACACCGATAAACCCATCTTT. Protein sequence: CALFLLNTDKPIF. V gene TRDV1 combines with J gene TRDJ1; tentatively, D is TRDD2 (6 bases). The CDR3 spans 13 residues. Per the germline V gene, CDR1 is TSWWSYY and CDR2 is QGS.

This clone came up many times. Additional DNA sequences in this sample encode the identical CDR3. The J gene is TRDJ1, the V gene TRDV2, with TRDD3 identical over 7 bases. V lost 0 bases and J lost 2; bases outside the gene matches: 5. CDR3 length equals 15 residues. Germline assignment: CDR1 GEAIGNYY and CDR2 EKD. CDR3 residues: CACDTVGEHTDKLIF. The CDR3 coding sequence is TGTGCCTGTGACACCGTGGGGGAACATACCGATAAACTCATCTTT.

For this clone: TCRdb pairs this DNA with a much larger clone's protein that differs at residue 7, likely a read error; the protein shown was translated from the DNA. The chain carries TRDV1 and TRDJ1; D possibly corresponds to TRDD2 (5 bases). The J gene was missing in TCRdb and was found by matching the end of the DNA to germline. Deletions cut 0 bases from V and 7 bases from J, with 30 bases between. Germline CDR1 TSWWSYY, CDR2 QGS. This CDR3 has 20 amino acids. This CDR3 is CALGELPTLYPCSTSTKLIF. The DNA of the CDR3 is TGTGCTCTTGGGGAACTCCCTACACTATACCCTTGTAGTACTAGTACTAAACTCATCTTT.

A note on this clone: This DNA's translation and the protein TCRdb lists, from a much larger clone, do not match at residue 13, likely due to a read error; the protein shown is translated from the DNA. The J gene has no call, while the V gene is TRDV1; TRDD3 is the table's D call, not checked against the DNA. CDR1 and CDR2 from the germline V gene are TSWWSYY and QGS. This CDR3 comprises 16 residues. CDR3 bases: TGTGCTCTTTCCTCGGGGGGGGATACGCCGGCGTTGGTGCTCATCTTT. Its translation is CALSSGGDTPALVLIF.

This clone was detected a few times. This DNA's translation differs at residue 16 from TCRdb's protein, which comes from a much larger clone; a read error is likely, and the protein shown is translated from the DNA. The V and J genes are TRDV2 and TRDJ1, with D possibly matching TRDD3 (5 bases). TCRdb gives no J gene; it was assigned here by matching the DNA to germline. The CDR3 sequence is 24 residues long. V was shortened by 0 bases and J by 0 bases, with 37 bases between the two germline ends. Germline V gene lookup returns CDR1 GEAIGNYY and CDR2 EKD. Written as DNA, the CDR3 is TGTGCCTGTGACACCTTGCTAACACCAACTGGAGGTGACAGGTTCAGCTTGTACACCGATAAACTCATCTTT. Translating gives CACDTLLTPTGGDRFSLYTDKLIF.

Only a few counts were recorded for this clone. The protein TCRdb lists belongs to a much larger clone and differs from this DNA's translation at residue 3, which points to a read error; the protein shown is made from the DNA. This rearrangement joins TRDV2 to TRDJ1; TRDD3 matches 9 bases. Here the J gene came from matching the DNA to germline, since TCRdb omits it. The CDR3 is made up of 18 amino acids. From germline, CDR1 is GEAIGNYY and CDR2 EKD. The CDR3 DNA is TGTGCCCGTGACCGTAGGCCTTCCTGTACTGGGGGAAGTGATAAACTCATCTTT. This codes for CARDRRPSCTGGSDKLIF.

Many counts were recorded for this clone. This probably arose from a read error, given a far larger clone one base away. Different DNA sequences within this sample yield the same CDR3. V usage is TRDV2 and J usage is TRDJ2; perhaps TRDD3 as D (5 bases). TCRdb does not report a J gene; here it was assigned by matching the DNA to germline references. The CDR3 consists of 16 residues. The germline V gene has CDR1 GEAIGNYY and CDR2 EKD. The DNA for the CDR3 is TGCGCCTGTGACATAATTGGGGTGGGAGAGACAGCACAACTCTTCTTT. Translated, it gives CACDIIGVGETAQLFF.

A word on this clone: TCRdb attributes to this sequence the protein of a much larger clone, which differs from the DNA translation at residue 17; a read error is likely, and the protein displayed is translated from the DNA. Here the CDR3 DNA reads TGTGCTCTTGGGGAAGGGGACTTCCTACGTGACCCCTGGGGGAAGTCGGCCCGAGGCACCGATAAACTCATCTTT. Amino acids: CALGEGDFLRDPWGKSARGTDKLIF. V and J are TRDV1 and TRDJ1; D is possibly TRDD2 or TRDD3 (8 bases each). Germline V gene data show CDR1 as TSWWSYY and CDR2 as QGS. This CDR3 region has 25 residues. V lost 2 bases and J lost 1, with 41 bases in between.

This clone was found many times. The chain joins TRDV2 to TRDJ1; 7 positions agree with TRDD3. This CDR3 contains 18 residues. Germline CDR1 is GEAIGNYY and CDR2 is EKD. Losses at the gene ends were 0 bases for V and 0 bases for J; bases not matched to a gene: 12. The CDR3 reads CACDTIPTTGDNTDKLIF. The CDR3 nucleotides read TGTGCCTGTGACACCATCCCGACTACTGGGGACAACACCGATAAACTCATCTTT.

As to this clone: The protein TCRdb gives is from a much larger clone and does not agree with this DNA's translation at residue 12, likely a read error; the protein shown here comes from the DNA. The rearrangement links TRDV2 to TRDJ1, with 9 bases that match TRDD3. The J gene, not given by TCRdb, was assigned here from a germline match of the nucleotide sequence. The CDR3 is made up of 16 amino acids. Germline V gives CDR1 GEAIGNYY, CDR2 EKD. The CDR3 region has the DNA TGTGCCTGTGTCAGTACTGGGGGAGCGTACACCAATAAACTCATCTTT. This encodes CACVSTGGAYTNKLIF.

This clone has just a few counts. This DNA's translation differs at residue 6 from TCRdb's protein, which comes from a much larger clone; a read error is likely, and the protein shown is translated from the DNA. The rearrangement uses TRDV2 and TRDJ3; 9 bases are a match to TRDD3. In the absence of a J gene in TCRdb, the DNA was matched to germline to assign it here. This CDR3 is built from 22 residues. J gave up 0 bases and V 3 bases, and 17 bases lay outside the gene matches. The V gene's germline CDR1 is GEAIGNYY and CDR2 EKD. CDR3 region: CACDSTLGESTPSSWDTRQMFF. The CDR3, as DNA: TGTGCCTGTGACTCAACACTGGGGGAGTCGACCCCGAGCTCCTGGGACACCCGACAGATGTTTTTC.

This clone was seen ten or more times. This likely came from a read error, as a far larger clone is one base away. This specimen includes other DNA sequences encoding the same CDR3. The chain couples TRDV1 to TRDJ1; no reliable D call. TCRdb records no J gene; here it was assigned by comparing the DNA to germline. The CDR3 spans 16 residues. The germline CDR1 and CDR2 sequences are TSWWSYY and QGS. V lost 2 bases and J 2 bases, leaving 15 bases between the germline ends. The CDR3 reads CALGEEEISLTDKLIF. Written as DNA, the CDR3 is TGTGCTCTTGGGGAAGAAGAGATCTCTCTTACCGATAAACTCATCTTT.

This clone showed up just a few times. TCRdb assigns this DNA the protein of a much larger clone, which departs from its translation at residue 3; this likely reflects a read error, and the protein shown comes from translating the DNA. The chain carries TRDV2 and TRDJ1; 11 nucleotides match TRDD3. The J gene, left out of TCRdb, was set here by checking the DNA against germline. This CDR3 region has 21 residues. CDR1 is GEAIGNYY and CDR2 is EKD in the germline V gene. The CDR3 region has the DNA TGTGCCCGTGACATTCTAACTGCCAACCTACTGGGGGATAGACTACCCGATAAACTCATCTTT. Its protein is CARDILTANLLGDRLPDKLIF.

The table lists this clone with a few counts. A read error likely explains this, since a far larger clone differs by one base. The J gene is TRDJ1, the V gene TRDV1; 8 bases align to TRDD3. TCRdb offers no J gene call, so here the DNA was matched to germline to obtain one. V shed 2 bases and J 0 bases; nucleotides not matched to a gene: 17. CDR1 and CDR2 (germline): TSWWSYY, QGS. The CDR3 is made up of 20 amino acids. The CDR3 DNA reads as TGTGCTCTTGGGGAAGGTCCCCTTACTGTCTGGGGGAAGAACACCGATAAACTCATCTTT. This sequence encodes CALGEGPLTVWGKNTDKLIF.

Note on this clone: The protein TCRdb lists belongs to a much larger clone and differs from this DNA's translation at residue 14, which points to a read error; the protein shown is made from the DNA. V gene TRDV1 combines with J gene TRDJ1, with D tentatively TRDD3 (6 bases). Germline matching of the DNA provided the J gene here, since TCRdb leaves it blank. Germline assignment: CDR1 TSWWSYY and CDR2 QGS. V lost 0 bases and J lost 8, with 28 bases in between. The length of the CDR3 is 19 residues. CDR3 residues: CALGELPRLGLLNSLKLIF. For the CDR3, the DNA is TGTGCTCTTGGGGAACTGCCGAGGCTGGGGTTACTAAACTCCCTGAAACTCATCTTT.

This clone was counted many times. This likely traces to a read error, being one base from a far larger clone. At the DNA level, this CDR3 is encoded by other sequences in the same sample as well. The rearrangement uses TRDV2 and TRDJ1; TRDD3 matches at 8 bases. V lost 0 bases, J lost 0 bases, and 11 bases stayed unmatched. In germline, CDR1 is GEAIGNYY, CDR2 EKD. The CDR3 loop spans 18 amino acids. CDR3 residues: CACDTVALGARYTDKLIF. CDR3 bases: TGTGCCTGTGACACCGTCGCACTGGGGGCCCGATACACCGATAAACTCATCTTT.

A word on this clone: This DNA translates differently at residue 13 from the TCRdb protein, which is that of a much larger clone; a read error is likely, and the protein shown is the DNA's own translation. The rearrangement uses TRDV2 and TRDJ1; TRDD3 matches 11 bases. Trimming took 7 bases from V and 3 from J; bases not matched to a gene: 21. The CDR3 contains 19 residues. Germline V gene data show CDR1 as GEAIGNYY and CDR2 as EKD. As DNA, the CDR3 is TGTGCCTGCGACGAGGTGATGATACTGGGGGATAAGGTTGCCGATAAACTCATCTTT. Encoded protein: CACDEVMILGDKVADKLIF.

This clone was detected only a few times. TCRdb pairs this DNA with a much larger clone's protein that differs at residues 5 and 21, likely a read error; the protein shown was translated from the DNA. The V gene is TRDV1, the J gene TRDJ2, with 8 bases matching TRDD3. CDR1 and CDR2 (germline): TSWWSYY, QGS. This CDR3 contains 24 residues. The CDR3 region is CALGITPTPRVLGVLRGSTAKLFF. The CDR3 region has the DNA TGTGCTCTTGGGATCACTCCTACGCCGAGGGTACTGGGGGTTCTCCGCGGCTCGACAGCAAAACTCTTCTTT.

This clone was seen at least ten times. The rearrangement links TRDV1 to TRDJ1; 8 positions agree with TRDD3. Since TCRdb gives no J gene, matching the DNA to germline was used here to assign it. Germline V CDR1 and CDR2: TSWWSYY, QGS. J was trimmed by 1 base and V by 2 bases; bases with no gene match: 15. The CDR3 runs 19 residues. CDR3 protein: CALGEKFFHNWGGTDKLIF. In DNA form, the CDR3 reads TGTGCTCTTGGGGAAAAGTTTTTCCACAACTGGGGGGGCACCGATAAACTCATCTTT.

A word on this clone: TCRdb has a much larger clone's protein, which differs at residue 8 from the translation of this DNA, likely because of a read error; what is shown is the protein translated from the DNA. The chain joins TRDV2 to TRDJ1, with a possible D match to TRDD3 (6 bases). Here the J gene was assigned by germline matching of the DNA, as TCRdb has none. Trimming took off 0 bases at V and 1 base at J, with 20 bases between the two ends. Germline assignment: CDR1 GEAIGNYY and CDR2 EKD. The CDR3 is 18 residues long. This CDR3 is CACDTLDKGLGFTDKLIF. The CDR3 bases are TGTGCCTGTGACACCCTTGACAAGGGGCTGGGGTTCACCGATAAACTCATCTTT.

A remark on this clone: The mismatch at residue 11 between this DNA's translation and the TCRdb protein of a much larger clone likely reflects a read error; the protein shown is translated from the DNA. The chain joins TRDV2 to TRDJ1; a possible D gene is TRDD3 (6 bases). This CDR3 is built from 13 residues. Germline-derived CDR1 and CDR2 are GEAIGNYY and EKD. The CDR3, as DNA: TGTGCCTGTGACTCGGTACTGGGCGATAAACACATCTTT. It specifies CACDSVLGDKHIF.

This clone showed up just a few times. The protein given by TCRdb reflects a much larger clone and differs at residue 15 from this DNA's translation, likely from a read error; the protein shown is the DNA's translation. CDR3: CALAHFRGIIDIVRTDKLIF. The CDR3 DNA reads TGTGCTCTGGCGCACTTCCGCGGGATTATTGACATAGTCAGGACCGATAAACTCATCTTT. The V call is TRDV1, the J call TRDJ1; D could derive from TRDD1, TRDD2 or TRDD3 (5 bases each). V shed 9 bases and J shed 2 bases, with 34 bases lying between them. The CDR3 is made up of 20 amino acids. Looked up from germline, CDR1 is TSWWSYY and CDR2 is QGS.

Notes on this clone: A far larger clone is one base from this, pointing to a likely read error. This specimen includes other DNA sequences encoding the same CDR3. The chain couples TRDV2 to TRDJ3; D is unresolved. TCRdb gives no J gene; it was assigned here by matching the DNA to germline. The CDR3 is 18 amino acids. Germline V lookup: CDR1 GEAIGNYY, CDR2 EKD. V was clipped by 5 bases and J by 1 base, with 17 bases between them. Here the CDR3 reads CACVHRGTRSWDTRQMFF. The CDR3 nucleotides read TGTGCCTGTGTACACCGCGGGACACGTTCCTGGGACACCCGACAGATGTTTTTC.

This clone was detected a few times. TCRdb's protein for this DNA is that of a much larger clone and differs from the translation at residue 17, likely a read error; the protein shown is the DNA translation. No J gene was named, though the V gene is TRDV2; the DNA was not used to check the table's D call, TRDD3. The germline V gene has CDR1 GEAIGNYY and CDR2 EKD. This CDR3 has 18 residues. CDR3 bases: TGTGCCTGTGACACCGGCGACTGGGGGATACCCGACACCGATAAACTCACCTTT. This gives the protein CACDTGDWGIPDTDKLTF.

Remarks on this clone: A far larger clone is only one base removed, so a read error is likely. At the DNA level, this CDR3 is encoded by other sequences in the same sample as well. No J gene was named, though the V gene is TRDV1; the listed D gene, TRDD3, was not tested against the DNA. There are 16 residues in the CDR3. CDR1 is TSWWSYY, CDR2 QGS, per germline. This CDR3 reads CALGELGATGGYSLIF. In DNA, the CDR3 is TGTGCTCTTGGGGAACTAGGGGCTACTGGGGGATATTCGCTCATCTTT.

This clone was observed a few times. TCRdb's protein for this DNA is that of a much larger clone and differs from the translation at residue 19, likely a read error; the protein shown is the DNA translation. The chain combines TRDV1 with TRDJ3, with 13 bases that match TRDD3. The J gene comes from matching the DNA to germline here; TCRdb lacks it. Germline V gene lookup returns CDR1 TSWWSYY and CDR2 QGS. The CDR3 is 26 amino acids. The chain's CDR3 is CALGEQGGSTGGYEVFSSRDTRQMFF. As DNA, the CDR3 is TGTGCTCTTGGGGAACAGGGGGGGAGTACTGGGGGATACGAAGTATTTTCCTCCCGGGACACCCGACAGATGTTTTTC.

As concerns this clone: TCRdb pairs this DNA with a much larger clone's protein that differs at residues 5 and 7, likely a read error; the protein shown was translated from the DNA. The chain carries TRDV2 and TRDJ1; D is perhaps TRDD3 (5 bases). Deletions cut 3 bases from V and 3 bases from J, with 19 bases between. Germline values: CDR1 GEAIGNYY, CDR2 EKD. The CDR3 covers 16 residues. CDR3 amino acids: CACDALVDKVADKLIF. The CDR3 DNA sequence: TGTGCCTGTGACGCCCTCGTGGATAAGGTGGCCGATAAACTCATCTTT.

With respect to this clone: One base separates it from a far larger clone, so it is likely a read error. This sample includes further DNA sequences coding for the same CDR3. The chain links TRDV2 to TRDJ1; 10 nucleotides match TRDD3. The J gene is absent in TCRdb and was assigned here via DNA matching to germline. Germline trimming cut 4 bases from V and 1 base from J; bases unmatched to any gene: 17. Looked up from germline, CDR1 is GEAIGNYY and CDR2 is EKD. The CDR3 runs to 19 residues. The CDR3 DNA sequence: TGTGCCTGTGATCTCTCTCCCCCGGGGGGATACGCGCCCACCGATAAACTCATCTTT. Its protein product is CACDLSPPGGYAPTDKLIF.

As regards this clone: The protein TCRdb lists belongs to a much larger clone and differs from this DNA's translation at residue 15, which points to a read error; the protein shown is made from the DNA. The CDR3 DNA follows: TGTGCTCTTGGGGAACGTCGCCTGGGGGCTCCCAAGTCCGATGAACTCATCTTT. As protein: CALGERRLGAPKSDELIF. The rearrangement links TRDV1 to TRDJ1; 7 bases line up with TRDD3. TCRdb lists no J gene, so it was determined here by aligning the DNA to germline. This CDR3 is built from 18 residues. The germline CDR1 and CDR2 sequences are TSWWSYY and QGS.